The 21 T cell receptor beta chains listed next were all sequenced from one sample in a study of blood T cell repertoires in COVID-19. Sequencing used immunoSEQ multiplex PCR; TCRdb keeps in-frame clones, though not all of them. The sample has hundreds of thousands of clones, roughly 83% seen once. Sequencing input: peripheral blood. These receptors were collected from a woman aged 65 to 85 with active or convalescent COVID-19.

The gene calls are TRBV10-3 and TRBJ2-2; 8 nucleotides agree with TRBD2. V was clipped by 8 bases and J by 4 bases; unmatched bases: 9. Germline V gene sequence: CDR1 ENHRY, CDR2 SYGVKD. This CDR3 comprises 15 residues. CDR3 sequence (DNA): TGTGCCATCGGAACGGGGGGGTCGACCACCGGGGAGCTGTTTTTT. Its protein is CAIGTGGSTTGELFF.

This chain uses TRBV3-1 (or the pseudogene TRBV3-2) with TRBJ1-6; no clear D gene. V dropped 1 base and J dropped 8 bases, with 6 bases sitting between them. Germline V lookup: CDR1 LGHDT, CDR2 YNNKEL (reference sequence). CDR3 length equals 13 residues. Here the CDR3 DNA reads TGTGCCAGCAGCCAAGGAGCGGATTCACCCCTCCACTTT. Protein sequence: CASSQGADSPLHF.

The chain joins TRBV15 to TRBJ1-1; 12 bases fit TRBD1. The CDR3 contains 17 residues. CDR1 LNHNV and CDR2 YYDKDF come from the germline V gene (reference sequence). The J segment lost 4 bases and the V segment lost 3 bases, leaving 9 bases of the junction unmatched. CDR3 region: CATSRDRGQGAGTEAFF. The CDR3, as DNA: TGTGCCACCAGCAGGGATAGGGGACAGGGGGCTGGCACTGAAGCTTTCTTT.

This clone has a handful of counts. The CDR3 DNA reads as TGTGCCAGCAGCCTATCTGCCGGGACAGACGGTTCACCCCTCCACTTT. It yields the protein CASSLSAGTDGSPLHF. The J gene is TRBJ1-6, the V gene TRBV27; 7 bases align to TRBD1. The J segment lost 9 bases and the V segment lost 6 bases, leaving 14 bases of the junction unmatched. This CDR3 is built from 16 residues. In germline, CDR1 is MNHEY, CDR2 SMNVEV (reference sequence).

The genes are TRBV20-1 and TRBJ2-7; 7 bases fit TRBD1. This CDR3 is 11 amino acids long. The V and J ends lost 5 bases and 6 bases, in that order; junction bases with no gene match: 4. CDR1 and CDR2 from the germline V gene are DFQATT and SNEGSKA (reference sequence). CDR3 amino acids: CSAVDRAEQYF. In nucleotides, the CDR3 is TGCAGTGCTGTCGACAGGGCCGAGCAGTACTTC.

The chain links TRBV7-2 to TRBJ1-4; tentatively, D is TRBD1 (5 bases). Germline V gene data show CDR1 as SGHTA and CDR2 as FQGNSA. V lost 8 bases and J 7 bases, leaving 14 bases between the germline ends. The CDR3 sequence is 13 residues long. In DNA, the CDR3 is TGTGCCAGCCGGACGGGGGGGGGTGAAAAACTGTTTTTT. This sequence encodes CASRTGGGEKLFF.

The V gene is TRBV3-1 (or the pseudogene TRBV3-2), the J gene TRBJ2-2; TRBD2 matches 8 bases. The V segment lost 4 bases and the J segment 6 bases; nucleotides outside the gene matches: 10. The germline V gene encodes CDR1 LGHDT and CDR2 YNNKEL (reference sequence). The CDR3 loop spans 16 amino acids. The CDR3 coding sequence is TGTGCCAGCAGCCCCCTGGGGAGCGGGAGTTCCGGGGAGCTGTTTTTT. Encoded protein: CASSPLGSGSSGELFF.

This clone came up a few times. This rearrangement joins TRBV10-1 to TRBJ2-3; D may be TRBD1 (5 bases). The V gene lost 2 bases and the J gene lost 10 bases, with 13 bases spanning the gap. The CDR3 covers 13 residues. Germline V gene data show CDR1 as WNHNN and CDR2 as SYGVQD (reference sequence). The CDR3 DNA reads TGCGCCAGCAGTGAGGTGGGGCAGGGTCCGCAGTATTTT. This codes for CASSEVGQGPQYF.

This chain connects TRBV9 to TRBJ1-6, with D unclear. This CDR3 is 15 amino acids long. CDR1 and CDR2 from the germline V gene are SGDLS and YYNGEE. V lost 4 bases and J 9 bases, leaving 17 bases between the germline ends. Here the CDR3 DNA reads TGTGCCAGCAGCAACCACGGCTTTAGCGTTTCACCCCTCCACTTT. Encoded protein: CASSNHGFSVSPLHF.

The V and J genes are TRBV4-1 and TRBJ2-1; 11 bases line up with TRBD1. CDR1 and CDR2 from the germline V gene are MGHRA and YSYEKL. The CDR3 is 15 residues long. J was trimmed by 7 bases and V by 0 bases; bases with no gene match: 2. CDR3 protein: CASSQDGQGANEQFF. CDR3 in DNA: TGCGCCAGCAGCCAAGACGGACAGGGGGCTAATGAGCAGTTCTTC.

This sequence joins TRBV11-2 and TRBJ1-1, with unresolved D. Trimming pared 2 bases from V and 7 bases from J, leaving 17 bases between. Germline CDR1 and CDR2: SGHAT and FQNNGV. This CDR3 contains 15 residues. The CDR3 reads CASSLIRRSVYEAFF. In DNA form, the CDR3 reads TGTGCCAGCAGCTTAATCCGTAGGAGCGTATATGAAGCTTTCTTT.

This clone turned up a few times. The chain couples TRBV20-1 to TRBJ2-1; TRBD2 matches 12 bases. Germline assignment: CDR1 DFQATT and CDR2 SNEGSKA (reference sequence). The CDR3 totals 18 residues. Trimming cost V 3 bases and J 5 bases; bases outside gene matches: 14. The CDR3 protein is CSASPPITGTSGHNEQFF. The DNA for the CDR3 is TGCAGTGCTAGTCCCCCCATTACCGGGACTAGCGGGCACAATGAGCAGTTCTTC.

This chain uses TRBV15 with TRBJ2-7; tentative D call: TRBD1 (6 bases). This CDR3 is 15 amino acids long. The V gene's germline CDR1 is LNHNV and CDR2 YYDKDF (reference sequence). The V end was cut by 5 bases, the J end by 4 bases, with 18 bases between. The chain's CDR3 is CATSSPNRVSYEQYF. In nucleotides, the CDR3 is TGTGCCACCAGCTCTCCCAACAGGGTTTCTTACGAGCAGTACTTC.

Ten or more counts support this clone. A read error may account for a junction end that differs from germline. CDR3 DNA: TGTGCCAGCAGTTCAGCCCAGGACAGGTCCTCCGAGCAGTACTTC. It encodes CASSSAQDRSSEQYF. The V call is TRBV6-6, the J call TRBJ2-7; 7 nucleotides match TRBD1. The CDR3 is made up of 15 amino acids. Germline V gene sequence: CDR1 MNHNY, CDR2 SVGAGI (reference sequence).

This clone was counted only a few times. This rearrangement joins TRBV3-1 (or the pseudogene TRBV3-2) to TRBJ2-5; the D is unclear. V was clipped by 0 bases and J by 5 bases, with 4 bases between them. This CDR3 comprises 12 residues. Germline-derived CDR1 and CDR2 are LGHDT and YNNKEL (reference sequence). DNA of the CDR3: TGTGCCAGCAGCCAAGATCAGGAGACCCAGTACTTC. Its translation is CASSQDQETQYF.

The genes are TRBV29-1 and TRBJ1-2; 12 bases line up with TRBD1. V was clipped by 5 bases and J by 7 bases; unmatched bases: 11. Per germline, CDR1 SQVTM and CDR2 ANQGSEA. The CDR3 sequence is 15 residues long. The CDR3 sequence is CSVLGTGGGARGYTF. In DNA form, the CDR3 reads TGCAGCGTTTTGGGGACAGGGGGCGGTGCGCGTGGCTACACCTTC.

The V call is TRBV29-1, the J call TRBJ1-1, with no clear D. Germline CDR1 and CDR2: SQVTM and ANQGSEA. V was clipped by 4 bases and J by 1 base, with 7 bases between them. CDR3 length: 12 amino acids. The CDR3 DNA is TGCAGCGTTGTGGAGGGGAACACTGAAGCTTTCTTT. Its protein is CSVVEGNTEAFF.

This rearrangement joins TRBV28 to TRBJ1-5, with TRBD1 matching over 8 bases. V dropped 3 bases and J dropped 0; count of bases not matched to a gene: 10. This CDR3 spans 18 amino acids. From germline, CDR1 is MDHEN and CDR2 SYDVKM. CDR3: CASSFRTGPIHSNQPQHF. The CDR3 nucleotides are TGTGCCAGCAGTTTTCGGACAGGGCCAATTCATAGCAATCAGCCCCAGCATTTT. Combining the CDR3 with reference TRBV28 and TRBJ1-5 gives the whole variable domain DVKVTQSSRYLVKRTGEKVFLECVQDMDHENMFWYRQDPGLGLRLIYFSYDVKMKEKGDIPEGYSVSREKKERFSLILESASTNQTSMYLCASSFRTGPIHSNQPQHFGDGTRLSIL.

The genes are TRBV30 and TRBJ1-6; D is unresolved. Germline V lookup: CDR1 GTSNPN, CDR2 SVGIG (reference sequence). The CDR3 is 15 residues long. V was shortened by 2 bases and J by 6 bases, with 14 bases between the two germline ends. CDR3 bases: TGTGCCTGGAGTAGTAGGAGTTCGCCTAATTCACCCCTCCACTTT. This translates into CAWSSRSSPNSPLHF.

The chain is built from TRBV28 and TRBJ1-6; 12 nucleotides align to TRBD1. In germline, CDR1 is MDHEN, CDR2 SYDVKM. The CDR3 runs 15 residues. The V segment lost 6 bases and the J segment 9 bases; nucleotides outside the gene matches: 6. The CDR3 loop reads CASSRGQGARSPLHF. CDR3 nucleotides: TGTGCCAGCAGCAGGGGACAGGGGGCGCGTTCACCCCTCCACTTT. The whole variable domain, filled in from reference TRBV28 and TRBJ1-6, reads DVKVTQSSRYLVKRTGEKVFLECVQDMDHENMFWYRQDPGLGLRLIYFSYDVKMKEKGDIPEGYSVSREKKERFSLILESASTNQTSMYLCASSRGQGARSPLHFGNGTRLTVT.

The chain combines TRBV3-1 (or the pseudogene TRBV3-2) with TRBJ2-3; D is ambiguous. The germline V and J ends were trimmed by 4 bases and 4 bases, with 9 bases remaining between them. CDR3 length equals 13 residues. From germline, CDR1 is LGHDT and CDR2 YNNKEL (reference sequence). CDR3 protein: CASSPWAADTQYF. The CDR3 DNA is TGTGCCAGCAGCCCCTGGGCTGCAGATACGCAGTATTTT.